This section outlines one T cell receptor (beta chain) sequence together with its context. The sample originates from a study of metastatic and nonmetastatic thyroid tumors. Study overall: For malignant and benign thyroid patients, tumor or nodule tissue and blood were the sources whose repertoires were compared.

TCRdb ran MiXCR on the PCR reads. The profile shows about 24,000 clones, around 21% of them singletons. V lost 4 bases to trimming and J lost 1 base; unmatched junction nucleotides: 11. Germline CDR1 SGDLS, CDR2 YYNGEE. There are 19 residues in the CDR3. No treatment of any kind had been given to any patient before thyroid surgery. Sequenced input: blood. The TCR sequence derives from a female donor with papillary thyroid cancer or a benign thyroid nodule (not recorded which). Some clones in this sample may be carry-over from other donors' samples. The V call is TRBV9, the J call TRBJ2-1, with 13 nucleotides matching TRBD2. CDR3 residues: CASSPRTSGRAGSYNEQFF. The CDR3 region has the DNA TGTGCCAGCAGCCCCCGAACTAGCGGGAGGGCCGGTTCCTACAATGAGCAGTTCTTC. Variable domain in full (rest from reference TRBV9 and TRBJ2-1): DSGVTQTPKHLITATGQRVTLRCSPRSGDLSVYWYQQSLDQGLQFLIQYYNGEERAKGNILERFSAQQFPDLHSELNLSSLELGDSALYFCASSPRTSGRAGSYNEQFFGPGTRLTVL.